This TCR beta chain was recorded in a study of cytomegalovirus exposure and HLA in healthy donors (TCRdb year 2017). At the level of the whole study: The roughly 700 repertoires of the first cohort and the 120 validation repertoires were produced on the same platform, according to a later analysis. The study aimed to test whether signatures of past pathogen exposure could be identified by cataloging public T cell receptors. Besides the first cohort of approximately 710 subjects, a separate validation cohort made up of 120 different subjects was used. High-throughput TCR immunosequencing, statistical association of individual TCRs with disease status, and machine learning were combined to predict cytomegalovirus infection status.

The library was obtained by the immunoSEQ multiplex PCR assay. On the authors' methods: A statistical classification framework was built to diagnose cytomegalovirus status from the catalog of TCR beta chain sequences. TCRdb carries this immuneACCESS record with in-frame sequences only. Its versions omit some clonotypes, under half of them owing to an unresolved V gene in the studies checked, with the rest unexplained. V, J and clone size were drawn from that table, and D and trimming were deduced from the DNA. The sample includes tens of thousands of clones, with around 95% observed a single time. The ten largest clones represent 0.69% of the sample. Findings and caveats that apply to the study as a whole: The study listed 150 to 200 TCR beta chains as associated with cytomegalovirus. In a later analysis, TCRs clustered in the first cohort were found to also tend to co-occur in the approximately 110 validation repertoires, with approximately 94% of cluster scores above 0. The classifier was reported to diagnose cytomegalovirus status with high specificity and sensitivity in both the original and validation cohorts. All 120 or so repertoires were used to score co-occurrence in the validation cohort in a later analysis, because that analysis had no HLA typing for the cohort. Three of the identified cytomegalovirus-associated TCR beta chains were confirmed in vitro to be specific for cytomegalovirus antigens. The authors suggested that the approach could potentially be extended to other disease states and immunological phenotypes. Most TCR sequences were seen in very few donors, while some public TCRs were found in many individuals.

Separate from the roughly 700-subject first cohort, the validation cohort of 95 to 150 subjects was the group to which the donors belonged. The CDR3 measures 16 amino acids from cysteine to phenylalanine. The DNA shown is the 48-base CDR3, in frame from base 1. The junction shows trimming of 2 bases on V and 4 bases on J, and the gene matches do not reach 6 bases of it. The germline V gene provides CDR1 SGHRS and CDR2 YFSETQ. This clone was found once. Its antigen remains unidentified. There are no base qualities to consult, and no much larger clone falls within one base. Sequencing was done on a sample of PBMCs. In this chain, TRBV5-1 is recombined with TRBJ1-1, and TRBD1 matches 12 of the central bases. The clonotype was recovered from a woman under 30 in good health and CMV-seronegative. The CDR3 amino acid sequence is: CASSFRDRGQFTEAFF. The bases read TGCGCCAGCAGCTTCCGGGACAGGGGGCAATTCACTGAAGCTTTCTTT.